This paragraph covers one T cell receptor beta chain sequence. Antigen specificity is unknown. V dropped 2 bases and J dropped 7; count of bases not matched to a gene: 6. The CDR3 runs 16 residues. Germline V gene sequence: CDR1 MDHEN, CDR2 SYDVKM. This specimen comes from a study of CD8 T cells in ankylosing spondylitis. Findings of the study overall: Researchers reportedly found disease-linked clones significantly enriched in matched ankylosing spondylitis synovial fluid. A motif of under 10 highly homologous TCR beta variants was seen as apparently characteristic of ankylosing spondylitis blood. Researchers report that disease-linked clones proved CD8+ and relatively rare in peripheral blood.

A quantitative 5'-RACE method, one with molecular barcodes, was used to make TCR beta libraries. In TCRdb, the 5' RACE reads were re-called with MiXCR into one record per CDR3 protein. Of approximately 60,000 distinct CDR3 sequences listed, more than 5.5% were seen once; the top ten hold about 5%. The sample comprised synovial fluid, either unsorted or a sorted T cell fraction (not recorded which). This chain links TRBV28 with TRBJ2-1; 12 bases line up with TRBD2. The TCR comes from a male donor with ankylosing spondylitis. This CDR3 is CASSLPSGRALNEQFF. The CDR3 bases are TGTGCCAGCAGTTTACCTAGCGGGAGGGCCCTAAATGAGCAGTTCTTC. Full variable domain (outside the CDR3, taken from reference TRBV28 and TRBJ2-1): DVKVTQSSRYLVKRTGEKVFLECVQDMDHENMFWYRQDPGLGLRLIYFSYDVKMKEKGDIPEGYSVSREKKERFSLILESASTNQTSMYLCASSLPSGRALNEQFFGPGTRLTVL.